The next 32 T cell receptor beta chains were all read from a single sample in a study of T cells in Graves' hyperthyroidism and ophthalmopathy. The TCR beta CDR3 regions underwent amplification using RNA transcripts as the source. Carried out on the TCR CDR3, a first-round RT-PCR used the HTBI primer set. Using its own MiXCR run on the multiplex PCR reads, TCRdb lists one record per CDR3 protein. The sample comprises around 700,000 distinct CDR3 sequences, around 19% of which are singletons, and over 15% rests with the top ten. Sequenced sample: blood. These receptors were collected from a woman between 50 and 59 years old with Graves' hyperthyroidism that later progressed to Graves' ophthalmopathy.

V gene TRBV9 combines with J gene TRBJ1-5; 7 bases are shared with TRBD1. This CDR3 contains 18 residues. CDR1 and CDR2 (germline): SGDLS, YYNGEE. With 4 bases clipped from V and 0 bases from J, the junction kept 13 bases outside the gene matches. The CDR3 DNA is TGTGCCAGCAGCACCCGCGAACAGGGGACCCATAGCAATCAGCCCCAGCATTTT. This codes for CASSTREQGTHSNQPQHF.

Points on this clonotype: A much larger clone is a single base away; this may be a read error. This chain links TRBV13 with TRBJ2-7, with TRBD1 matching over 9 bases. Per germline, CDR1 PRHDT and CDR2 FYEKMQ (reference sequence). There are 11 residues in the CDR3. The CDR3 DNA sequence: TGTGCCACGGGACAGGGACACGAGCGGTACTTC. Translation gives CATGQGHERYF.

The chain links TRBV20-1 to TRBJ2-5; D might be TRBD1 (6 bases). Germline CDR1 and CDR2: DFQATT and SNEGSKA (reference sequence). Trimming took off 1 base at V and 2 bases at J, with 14 bases between the two ends. The CDR3 runs to 15 residues. CDR3 in DNA: TGCAGTGCTAGAGTGGACAGCCAATCTCAAGAGACCCAGTACTTC. It encodes CSARVDSQSQETQYF.

The chain links TRBV20-1 to TRBJ2-3, with D maybe TRBD1 (5 bases). This CDR3 comprises 13 residues. Between the trimmed V and J ends, which lost 6 bases and 1 base, there was a span of 11 bases. Germline V gives CDR1 DFQATT, CDR2 SNEGSKA (reference sequence). As DNA, the CDR3 is TGCAGTGCCTACTTACAGGGCACAGATACGCAGTATTTT. Its protein product is CSAYLQGTDTQYF.

There are a few counts of this clonotype. The chain links TRBV4-1 to TRBJ1-5; 9 nucleotides align to TRBD1. Unmatched junction bases numbered 3, after V lost 0 bases and J lost 6 bases. Germline CDR1 reads MGHRA; CDR2 reads YSYEKL. This CDR3 region has 15 residues. CDR3 sequence reads: CASSQDGTGTQPQHF. CDR3 nucleotide sequence: TGCGCCAGCAGCCAAGATGGGACAGGGACTCAGCCCCAGCATTTT.

This clonotype was detected only a few times. The chain is built from TRBV29-1 and TRBJ2-7, with a possible D match to TRBD1 (5 bases). Trimming stripped 1 base from V and 4 bases from J, with 11 bases between. Germline CDR1 and CDR2: SQVTM and ANQGSEA. The CDR3 sequence is 13 residues long. CDR3 sequence (DNA): TGCAGCGTTGAAGGTGGCAGGGAATACGAGCAGTACTTC. Protein sequence: CSVEGGREYEQYF.

The chain carries TRBV29-1 and TRBJ2-7; 11 bases map to TRBD2. V shed 7 bases and J 2 bases; nucleotides not matched to a gene: 7. CDR1 is SQVTM, CDR2 ANQGSEA, per germline. The CDR3 is 14 amino acids. The CDR3 spells CSASSGGATYEQYF. The CDR3 DNA sequence: TGCAGCGCCAGTAGCGGGGGGGCCACCTACGAGCAGTACTTC.

This sequence joins TRBV5-1 and TRBJ2-5; 13 bases are shared with TRBD2. Germline V CDR1 and CDR2: SGHRS, YFSETQ. With 4 bases clipped from V and 3 bases from J, the junction kept 12 bases outside the gene matches. The CDR3 is 18 amino acids. The chain's CDR3 is CASSPGLAGAQNKETQYF. The DNA for the CDR3 is TGCGCCAGCAGCCCAGGACTAGCGGGGGCACAGAACAAAGAGACCCAGTACTTC.

The chain is built from TRBV7-9 and TRBJ1-3; D gene unclear. Per germline, CDR1 SEHNR and CDR2 FQNEAQ (reference sequence). CDR3 size: 11 residues. The V end lost 8 bases, the J end lost 3 bases, and 5 bases lay between the germline ends. In nucleotides, the CDR3 is TGTGCCAGCCTCATTGGAAACACCATATATTTT. The encoded protein is CASLIGNTIYF.

The CDR3 sequence: CASRNSGGNEKLFF. DNA for the CDR3: TGTGCCAGCAGGAATTCAGGGGGTAATGAAAAACTGTTTTTT. The chain is built from TRBV6-1 and TRBJ1-4; the match to TRBD1 covers 7 bases. The CDR3 extends over 14 amino acids. Germline V lookup: CDR1 MNHNS, CDR2 SASEGT. After removal of 6 bases from V and 4 bases from J, the junction contained 5 bases not matched to a gene.

This clonotype was counted between two and nine times. This chain uses TRBV7-2 with TRBJ2-7, with D uncertain. Germline-derived CDR1 and CDR2 are SGHTA and FQGNSA. V was cut by 1 base and J by 0 bases, with 10 bases left in between. The CDR3 covers 15 residues. The DNA for the CDR3 is TGTGCCAGCAGCTTAGATACGGAGAGCTCCTACGAGCAGTACTTC. This translates into CASSLDTESSYEQYF.

This clonotype has ten or more counts. This sequence joins TRBV5-1 and TRBJ1-2, with D perhaps TRBD1 (6 bases). This CDR3 is built from 16 residues. V was cut by 0 bases and J by 0 bases, with 12 bases left in between. The germline V gene encodes CDR1 SGHRS and CDR2 YFSETQ. DNA for the CDR3: TGCGCCAGCAGCTTGGAGGCAGGGGCGGCTAACTATGGCTACACCTTC. It translates to CASSLEAGAANYGYTF.

This clonotype has a handful of counts. This chain connects TRBV12-5 to TRBJ2-3; D may be TRBD1 (7 bases). Trimming left V 1 base short and J 1 base short, with 12 bases between. This CDR3 comprises 16 residues. Germline V gene data show CDR1 as LGHNT and CDR2 as FRNRAP. The CDR3 protein is CASGLDTGEGTDTQYF. The CDR3 region has the DNA TGTGCTAGTGGTTTGGATACAGGGGAGGGCACAGATACGCAGTATTTT.

This sequence joins TRBV9 and TRBJ2-4; 7 positions match TRBD1. Germline assignment: CDR1 SGDLS and CDR2 YYNGEE. V gave up 0 bases and J gave up 8 bases; unmatched junction bases: 5. The CDR3 sequence is 14 residues long. Written as DNA, the CDR3 is TGTGCCAGCAGCGTAGAGGCAGGGGGTGACATTCAGTACTTC. Protein: CASSVEAGGDIQYF. The entire variable domain, with the rest obtained from reference TRBV9 and TRBJ2-4, is as follows: DSGVTQTPKHLITATGQRVTLRCSPRSGDLSVYWYQQSLDQGLQFLIQYYNGEERAKGNILERFSAQQFPDLHSELNLSSLELGDSALYFCASSVEAGGDIQYFGAGTRLSVL.

This clonotype was detected a few times. This chain connects TRBV7-9 to TRBJ1-4, with 8 positions matching TRBD1. The J segment lost 5 bases and the V segment lost 4 bases, leaving 6 bases of the junction unmatched. Germline V gene data show CDR1 as SEHNR and CDR2 as FQNEAQ (reference sequence). This CDR3 has 15 residues. The DNA of the CDR3 is TGTGCCAGCAGCTGGACAGGGAACAACAATGAAAAACTGTTTTTT. It encodes CASSWTGNNNEKLFF. Supplemented by reference TRBV7-9 and TRBJ1-4, the full variable domain reads DTGVSQNPRHKITKRGQNVTFRCDPISEHNRLYWYRQTLGQGPEFLTYFQNEAQLEKSRLLSDRFSAERPKGSFSTLEIQRTEQGDSAMYLCASSWTGNNNEKLFFGSGTQLSVL.

This clonotype was seen a few times. The chain recombines TRBV30 with TRBJ2-7; D may be TRBD2 (5 bases). The germline V gene encodes CDR1 GTSNPN and CDR2 SVGIG (reference sequence). V dropped 8 bases and J dropped 3 bases, with 14 bases sitting between them. The CDR3 runs 12 residues. CDR3 amino acids: CALRRRIYEQYF. In DNA, the CDR3 is TGTGCCCTAAGGAGGAGAATCTACGAGCAGTACTTC.

Ten or more counts support this clonotype. This chain links TRBV29-1 with TRBJ2-1; perhaps TRBD2 as D (6 bases). Germline V gene lookup returns CDR1 SQVTM and CDR2 ANQGSEA. The CDR3 extends over 13 amino acids. V was clipped by 4 bases and J by 9 bases, with 16 bases between them. CDR3 sequence (DNA): TGCAGCGTTGTATTCGGGGGTTCGGGTGAGCAGTTCTTC. Translated: CSVVFGGSGEQFF.

A few counts support this clonotype. The chain carries TRBV15 and TRBJ2-3, with D possibly TRBD2 on 6 matching bases. Deletions cut 1 base from V and 0 bases from J, with 11 bases between. Germline V gives CDR1 LNHNV, CDR2 YYDKDF (reference sequence). CDR3 length: 16 amino acids. Written as DNA, the CDR3 is TGTGCCACCAGCAGAGGGACGGGGGTTAGCACAGATACGCAGTATTTT. Translation: CATSRGTGVSTDTQYF.

The table lists this clonotype with many counts. The V gene is TRBV3-1, the J gene TRBJ1-2; D is undetermined. Germline lookup yields CDR1 LGHDT and CDR2 YNNKEL (reference sequence). Between the trimmed V and J ends, which lost 0 bases and 7 bases, there was a span of 9 bases. CDR3 length equals 13 residues. The CDR3 bases are TGTGCCAGCAGCCAAGATCGACAATCTGGCTACACCTTC. This encodes CASSQDRQSGYTF.

This clonotype was seen a few times. The gene calls are TRBV7-9 and TRBJ2-4; TRBD1 matches at 8 bases. The V segment lost 5 bases and the J segment 3 bases; nucleotides outside the gene matches: 9. Germline values: CDR1 SEHNR, CDR2 FQNEAQ (reference sequence). CDR3 length: 16 residues. In DNA, the CDR3 is TGTGCCAGCAGCAAACTGACAGGGGAGGTCAAAAACATTCAGTACTTC. This sequence encodes CASSKLTGEVKNIQYF. Full variable domain (outside the CDR3, taken from reference TRBV7-9 and TRBJ2-4): DTGVSQNPRHKITKRGQNVTFRCDPISEHNRLYWYRQTLGQGPEFLTYFQNEAQLEKSRLLSDRFSAERPKGSFSTLEIQRTEQGDSAMYLCASSKLTGEVKNIQYFGAGTRLSVL.

The CDR3 coding sequence is TGTGCCAGTAGTAGTCCCGGCTTCACAGAGACCCAGTACTTC. It is translated as CASSSPGFTETQYF. The chain is built from TRBV19 and TRBJ2-5; D not certain. Trimming pared 4 bases from V and 4 bases from J, leaving 13 bases between. Germline V lookup: CDR1 LNHDA, CDR2 SQIVND (reference sequence). This CDR3 spans 14 amino acids.

This clonotype was observed a few times. The chain combines TRBV15 with TRBJ2-7, with 8 bases aligning to TRBD1. The germline V gene has CDR1 LNHNV and CDR2 YYDKDF (reference sequence). This CDR3 has 17 amino acids. V shed 3 bases and J 0 bases; nucleotides not matched to a gene: 10. The DNA for the CDR3 is TGTGCCACCAGCAGGGAGCGCGGGACAGGAATCTCCTACGAGCAGTACTTC. It codes for CATSRERGTGISYEQYF.

This clonotype has a count of ten or more. The chain links TRBV7-8 to TRBJ2-1; D possibly corresponds to TRBD2 (6 bases). The V and J ends lost 1 base and 5 bases respectively, with 18 bases between them. The length of the CDR3 is 17 residues. CDR1 and CDR2 from the germline V gene are SGHVS and FQNEAQ. The CDR3 loop reads CASSLVPGLTSNNEQFF. The CDR3 DNA reads TGTGCCAGCAGCTTAGTCCCCGGACTAACCTCTAACAATGAGCAGTTCTTC.

In this sample, this clonotype turned up many times. The chain employs TRBV3-1 and TRBJ1-2, with D maybe TRBD1 (5 bases). This CDR3 is 12 amino acids long. The germline V gene has CDR1 LGHDT and CDR2 YNNKEL (reference sequence). The V end lost 3 bases, the J end lost 8 bases, and 10 bases lay between the germline ends. CDR3 sequence reads: CASSHRAQGYTF. The CDR3 nucleotides are TGTGCCAGCAGCCACAGGGCACAAGGCTACACCTTC.

This clonotype was seen at least ten times. Possible read error: a much larger clone is one base away. This chain links TRBV7-9 with TRBJ1-1, with TRBD1 as a possible D gene (6 bases). The ends were cut back, 1 base at V and 11 bases at J, with 8 bases in the middle. Germline CDR1 is SEHNR and CDR2 is FQNEAQ (reference sequence). The CDR3 consists of 11 residues. The CDR3 protein is CASSLGTDAFF. In nucleotides, the CDR3 is TGTGCCAGCAGCTTAGGGACAGACGCTTTCTTT.

This clonotype was counted between two and nine times. V gene TRBV4-1 combines with J gene TRBJ1-2; 10 bases line up with TRBD1. Germline V gives CDR1 MGHRA, CDR2 YSYEKL. This CDR3 contains 17 residues. V lost 2 bases to trimming and J lost 4 bases; unmatched junction nucleotides: 10. CDR3 protein: CASSQRRTGGTSYGYTF. CDR3 in DNA: TGCGCCAGCAGCCAAAGGCGGACAGGGGGTACGAGCTATGGCTACACCTTC.

This clonotype has more than one count but fewer than ten. The V gene is TRBV29-1, the J gene TRBJ2-3; D perhaps matches TRBD2 (5 bases). The V end lost 7 bases, the J end lost 4 bases, and 12 bases lay between the germline ends. This CDR3 has 12 residues. Per the germline V gene, CDR1 is SQVTM and CDR2 is ANQGSEA. The CDR3 sequence: CSARAGADTQYF. For the CDR3, the DNA is TGCAGCGCCCGGGCGGGCGCAGATACGCAGTATTTT.

This clonotype has a count of ten or more. V is TRBV2 and J is TRBJ1-1; D is uncertain. V was pared by 3 bases and J by 0 bases, with 5 bases between. CDR1 is SNHLY, CDR2 FYNNEI, per germline. This CDR3 region has 13 residues. As DNA, the CDR3 is TGTGCCAGCAGTGACGGGGTGAACACTGAAGCTTTCTTT. Translating gives CASSDGVNTEAFF. The full variable domain, with the rest looked up from reference TRBV2 and TRBJ1-1, is EPEVTQTPSHQVTQMGQEVILRCVPISNHLYFYWYRQILGQKVEFLVSFYNNEISEKSEIFDDQFSVERPDGSNFTLKIRSTKLEDSAMYFCASSDGVNTEAFFGQGTRLTVV.

This clonotype was seen only a few times. The gene calls are TRBV12-3 or TRBV12-4 and TRBJ2-7, with 8 bases identical to TRBD1. The CDR3 covers 14 residues. The V segment lost 2 bases and the J segment 3 bases; nucleotides outside the gene matches: 3. The CDR3 spells CASSLYRGIYEQYF. Written as DNA, the CDR3 is TGTGCCAGCAGTTTATACAGGGGGATCTACGAGCAGTACTTC.

This clonotype was detected ten times or more. The CDR3, as DNA: TGTGCCAGCTCCGGACCCACCCCAGACCATCAGCCCCAGCATTTT. Encoded protein: CASSGPTPDHQPQHF. This rearrangement joins TRBV18 to TRBJ1-5; unclear D gene. Trimming removed 6 bases from V and 5 bases from J, with 17 bases in between. Looked up from germline, CDR1 is KGHSH and CDR2 is LQKENI. The CDR3 runs to 15 residues. The full variable domain, rest sourced from reference TRBV18 and TRBJ1-5, is NAGVMQNPRHLVRRRGQEARLRCSPMKGHSHVYWYRQLPEEGLKFMVYLQKENIIDESGMPKERFSAEFPKEGPSILRIQQVVRGDSAAYFCASSGPTPDHQPQHFGDGTRLSIL.

The gene calls are TRBV20-1 and TRBJ2-4; TRBD2 aligns across 7 bases. Germline CDR1 is DFQATT and CDR2 is SNEGSKA (reference sequence). The CDR3 runs to 17 residues. Germline trimming cut 0 bases from V and 1 base from J; bases unmatched to any gene: 9. CDR3 region: CSARDRAGDAAKNIQYF. The DNA of the CDR3 is TGCAGTGCTAGAGATCGGGCGGGGGATGCGGCCAAAAACATTCAGTACTTC.

The sample holds many counts of this clonotype. This chain joins TRBV11-2 and TRBJ1-2; D remains ambiguous. Germline loops: CDR1 SGHAT, CDR2 FQNNGV. The V and J ends lost 0 bases and 8 bases respectively, with 10 bases between them. The CDR3 length is 13 residues. CDR3 sequence: CASSLDGPWGYTF. The CDR3 DNA reads TGTGCCAGCAGCTTAGACGGCCCGTGGGGCTACACCTTC.